Below, one TCR beta chain is given with its context. Participant age was about 18 to 95 years, and participants resided in roughly 25 US areas. Self-reported history from a screening survey and questionnaire set each donor's cohort. Per the original data handling: For nucleated cells, counts were estimated from reference gene primer amplification. Libraries were prepared by immunoSEQ multiplex PCR; TCRdb keeps only in-frame clonotypes and omits some of them. That table supplies the V and J calls and clone size; D and trimming were determined from the DNA. Of 150,000 to 200,000 clones in the sample, 80% are singletons; the top ten hold 5% to 6%. The source of the sample is a study of blood T cell repertoires in COVID-19. Trimming stripped 7 bases from V and 2 bases from J, with 15 bases between. This CDR3 comprises 15 residues. Germline CDR1 GTSNPN, CDR2 SVGIG (reference sequence).

This clonotype was sampled from a man aged 40-50 years who had recovered from COVID-19. Sequencing input: PBMCs or T cells enriched from blood (not recorded which). The chain carries TRBV30 and TRBJ2-6; D is perhaps TRBD1 (5 bases). Here the CDR3 DNA reads TGTGCCTCACAGGTTTGGCGCCCTGGGGCCAACGTCCTGACTTTC. This translates into CASQVWRPGANVLTF.